This T cell receptor (beta chain) is drawn from a study of Graves' ophthalmopathy and Graves' hyperthyroidism. Study-level results: Ophthalmopathy progression was predicted with 70.59% sensitivity and 72.22% specificity.

A remark on this clonotype: Its antigen remains unknown. A read error may explain this, as a much larger clone is one base away.

Transcripts of RNA were the source for amplifying TCR beta CDR3 regions. HTBI primers were used in a first-round RT-PCR, which preceded a second-round multiplex PCR. TCRdb recomputed calls from the multiplex PCR reads with MiXCR, one row per CDR3 protein. The table records more than 550,000 distinct CDR3 sequences, about two fifths of them present only once. V gave up 6 bases and J gave up 7 bases; unmatched junction bases: 10. This CDR3 is 16 amino acids long. Germline values: CDR1 MNHNY, CDR2 SVGAGI (reference sequence). The receptor was derived from an adult man with Graves' ophthalmopathy. Sample: peripheral blood. The chain uses TRBV6-6 and TRBJ1-6; 9 bases line up with TRBD1. The CDR3, as DNA: TGTGCCAGCAGCTCCGGGACAGGGTGGGCGAATTCACCCCTCCACTTT. This encodes CASSSGTGWANSPLHF.